This T cell receptor (beta chain) was recovered during a study of early T cells in non-severe SARS-CoV-2 infection. Study-level background: Bulk RNA taken from unsorted whole blood was sequenced, leaving chains unpaired. Study-level results: CD4 and private specificities were missed by VDJdb matching, which favored anti-spike CD8 responses.

The CDR3 loop spans 17 amino acids. V was shortened by 0 bases and J by 3 bases, with 18 bases between the two germline ends. Germline lookup yields CDR1 SNHLY and CDR2 FYNNEI. This clonotype was recorded a few times. Its cognate antigen is unknown. Unique molecular identifiers (one per individual cDNA molecule) were attached. Using its own MiXCR run on the 5' RACE reads, TCRdb lists one record per CDR3 protein. The sample yields fewer than 85,000 distinct CDR3 sequences, about 11% seen once. This sequence was found in an adult who was a healthcare worker with PCR-confirmed SARS-CoV-2 infection or an uninfected control (not recorded which). The V call is TRBV2, the J call TRBJ2-7, with D perhaps TRBD1 or TRBD2 (6 bases each). Sequencing used whole blood, obtained at baseline. As DNA, the CDR3 is TGTGCCAGCAGTGAAGCGGGTTGGGGGGCCCTCGGCTACGAGCAGTACTTC. Translation: CASSEAGWGALGYEQYF.